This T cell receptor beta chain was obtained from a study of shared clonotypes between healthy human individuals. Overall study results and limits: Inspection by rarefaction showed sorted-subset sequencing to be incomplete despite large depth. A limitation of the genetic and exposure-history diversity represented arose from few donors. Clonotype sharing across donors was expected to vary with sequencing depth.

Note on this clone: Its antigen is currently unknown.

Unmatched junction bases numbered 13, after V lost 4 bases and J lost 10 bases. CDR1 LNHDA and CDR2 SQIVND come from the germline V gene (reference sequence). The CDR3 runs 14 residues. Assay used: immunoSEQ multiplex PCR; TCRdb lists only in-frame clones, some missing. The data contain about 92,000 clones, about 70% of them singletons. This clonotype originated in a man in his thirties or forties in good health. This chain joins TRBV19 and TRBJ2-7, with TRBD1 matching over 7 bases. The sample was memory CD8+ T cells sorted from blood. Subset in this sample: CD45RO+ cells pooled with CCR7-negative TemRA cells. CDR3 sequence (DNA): TGTGCCAGTAGTAACCCCTCGGGGACAGCTACCCAGTACTTC. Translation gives CASSNPSGTATQYF.